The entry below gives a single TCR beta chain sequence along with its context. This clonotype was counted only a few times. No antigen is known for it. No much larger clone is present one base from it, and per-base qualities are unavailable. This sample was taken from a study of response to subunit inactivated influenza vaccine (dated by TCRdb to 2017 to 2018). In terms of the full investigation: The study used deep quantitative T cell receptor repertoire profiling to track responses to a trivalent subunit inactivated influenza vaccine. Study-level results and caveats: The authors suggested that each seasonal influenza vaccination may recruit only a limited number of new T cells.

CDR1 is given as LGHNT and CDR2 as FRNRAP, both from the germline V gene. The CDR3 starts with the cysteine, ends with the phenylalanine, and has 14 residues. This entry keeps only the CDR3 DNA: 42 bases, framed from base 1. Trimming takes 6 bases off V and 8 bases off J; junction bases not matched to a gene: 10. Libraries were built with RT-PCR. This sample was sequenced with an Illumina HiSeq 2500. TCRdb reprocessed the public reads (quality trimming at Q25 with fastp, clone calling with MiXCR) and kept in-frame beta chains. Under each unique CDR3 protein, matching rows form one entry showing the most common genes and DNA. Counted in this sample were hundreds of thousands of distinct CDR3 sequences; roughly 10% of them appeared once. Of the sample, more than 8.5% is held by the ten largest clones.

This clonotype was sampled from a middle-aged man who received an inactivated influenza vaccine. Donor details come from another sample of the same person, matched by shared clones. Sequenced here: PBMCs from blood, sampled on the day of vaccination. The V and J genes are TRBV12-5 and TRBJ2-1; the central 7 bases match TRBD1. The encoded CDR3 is CASGLTGVSDEQFF. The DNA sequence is TGTGCTAGTGGCCTCACAGGGGTTAGCGATGAGCAGTTCTTC. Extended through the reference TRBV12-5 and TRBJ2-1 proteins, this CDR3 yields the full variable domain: DARVTQTPRHKVTEMGQEVTMRCQPILGHNTVFWYRQTMMQGLELLAYFRNRAPLDDSGMPKDRFSAEMPDATLATLKIQPSEPRDSAVYFCASGLTGVSDEQFFGPGTRLTVL.